The rows below give T cell receptor beta chains drawn from one sample of a study of blood T cell repertoires in COVID-19. The repertoire was sequenced with immunoSEQ multiplex PCR; TCRdb's copy has only in-frame clones and lacks some. The sample consists of 250,000 to 350,000 clones, roughly 90% of them appearing once. The material sequenced was peripheral blood. The receptors shown here come from a man aged 18 to 30 who had recovered from COVID-19. CDR3s include the opening cysteine and the closing phenylalanine or tryptophan. The D gene is left open where the match is weak. Clone size appears in some rows only: once, few, many, or a class for an expanded clone.

d_gene | abundance | j_gene | v_gene | CDR3aa | CDR3nt
- | - | TRBJ2-5 | TRBV7-7 | CASRSGPPGGETQYF | TGTGCCAGCAGATCAGGTCCCCCAGGGGGGGAGACCCAGTACTTC
- | - | TRBJ1-1 | TRBV5-1 | CASSFDRLFTEAFF | TGCGCCAGCAGCTTCGACAGGCTATTCACTGAAGCTTTCTTT
- | - | TRBJ2-7 | TRBV5-1 | CASSLEQRYEQYF | TGCGCCAGCAGCTTGGAACAGAGATACGAGCAGTACTTC
TRBD1 | - | TRBJ1-4 | TRBV9 | CASSVTGGDNEKLFF | TGTGCCAGCAGCGTGACAGGGGGGGATAATGAAAAACTGTTTTTT
- | few | TRBJ1-2 | TRBV27 | CASSLSVSHGYTF | TGTGCCAGCAGTCTCTCAGTGTCCCATGGCTACACCTTC
- | - | TRBJ2-2 | TRBV2 | CASNTRANTGELFF | TGTGCCAGCAACACCAGGGCGAACACCGGGGAGCTGTTTTTT
- | once | TRBJ1-1 | TRBV2 | CASSRGGGTEAFF | TGTGCCAGCAGTCGGGGGGGAGGCACTGAAGCTTTCTTT
- | - | TRBJ2-2 | TRBV4-3 | CASSQGVQFTGELFF | TGCGCCAGCAGCCAAGGCGTACAGTTCACCGGGGAGCTGTTTTTT
- | once | TRBJ2-3 | TRBV5-1 | CASSLVRPTDTQYF | TGCGCCAGCAGCTTGGTGAGGCCCACAGATACGCAGTATTTT
TRBD1 | - | TRBJ2-3 | TRBV19 | CASSSPYRGPGTDTQYF | TGTGCCAGTAGTAGCCCCTACAGGGGGCCGGGCACAGATACGCAGTATTTT
- | - | TRBJ2-2 | TRBV7-2 | CASRTGSTGELFF | TGTGCCAGCAGAACAGGGTCCACCGGGGAGCTGTTTTTT
TRBD1 | - | TRBJ1-2 | TRBV15 | CATSRASTGAVYGYTF | TGTGCCACCAGCAGAGCCTCGACAGGGGCCGTCTATGGCTACACCTTC
- | - | TRBJ1-2 | TRBV7-2 | CASSPRGGTYGYTF | TGTGCCAGCAGCCCCCGGGGGGGGACCTATGGCTACACCTTC
- | - | TRBJ2-4 | TRBV30 | CAWSVGGFGWENIQYF | TGTGCCTGGAGTGTAGGGGGTTTCGGATGGGAAAACATTCAGTACTTC
- | - | TRBJ2-1 | TRBV4-2 | CASSQEPGNEQFF | TGTGCCAGCAGCCAAGAGCCCGGCAATGAGCAGTTCTTC
TRBD2 | - | TRBJ2-7 | TRBV5-1 | CASSLVGGGAHEQYF | TGCGCCAGCAGCTTGGTTGGCGGGGGGGCCCACGAGCAGTACTTC
- | - | TRBJ1-4 | TRBV10-3 | CATPGEEKLFF | TGTGCCACCCCAGGGGAGGAAAAACTGTTTTTT
TRBD1 | once | TRBJ1-2 | TRBV12-3/TRBV12-4 | CASSLGDSYGYTF | TGTGCCAGCAGTTTAGGGGACAGCTATGGCTACACCTTC
TRBD2 | few | TRBJ2-2 | TRBV24-1 | CATSDPSTSAGELFF | TGTGCCACCAGTGACCCAAGTACTAGCGCCGGGGAGCTGTTTTTT
TRBD1 | once | TRBJ1-2 | TRBV25-1 | CASSAGQGQANYGYTF | TGTGCCAGCAGTGCGGGACAGGGTCAGGCTAACTATGGCTACACCTTC
- | - | TRBJ1-5 | TRBV19 | CASSLAPLAGNQPQHF | TGTGCCAGTAGTCTGGCGCCATTGGCGGGCAATCAGCCCCAGCATTTT
- | - | TRBJ1-1 | TRBV6-2/TRBV6-3 | CASSLSLNTEAFF | TGTGCCAGCAGCCTGAGTTTGAACACTGAAGCTTTCTTT
- | - | TRBJ1-4 | TRBV18 | CASSDYATNEKLFF | TGTGCCAGCTCAGACTATGCAACTAATGAAAAACTGTTTTTT
TRBD1 | - | TRBJ2-1 | TRBV9 | CASSGFDGQGARYNEQFF | TGTGCCAGCAGCGGCTTTGATGGGCAGGGGGCTCGATACAATGAGCAGTTCTTC
- | - | TRBJ2-1 | TRBV27 | CASVDQRASSYNEQFF | TGTGCCAGCGTCGACCAGCGGGCCAGCTCCTACAATGAGCAGTTCTTC
- | - | TRBJ2-5 | TRBV29-1 | CSVEEGAGRAIETQYF | TGCAGCGTTGAGGAGGGGGCCGGCCGGGCAATAGAGACCCAGTACTTC
TRBD1 | - | TRBJ1-1 | TRBV6-2/TRBV6-3 | CASSYKGAPEAFF | TGTGCCAGCAGTTACAAGGGGGCCCCTGAAGCTTTCTTT
TRBD2 | - | TRBJ2-6 | TRBV19 | CASSLNGGSSGANVLTF | TGTGCCAGTAGTCTTAACGGGGGGAGCTCTGGGGCCAACGTCCTGACTTTC
- | - | TRBJ1-3 | TRBV9 | CASSVGGLSGNTIYF | TGTGCCAGCAGCGTAGGGGGGCTCTCTGGAAACACCATATATTTT
- | - | TRBJ1-1 | TRBV11-2 | CASSLEWGETEAFF | TGTGCCAGCAGCTTAGAATGGGGCGAGACTGAAGCTTTCTTT
- | - | TRBJ2-5 | TRBV24-1 | CATSDGTTKGETQYF | TGTGCCACCAGTGACGGCACCACCAAGGGGGAGACCCAGTACTTC
TRBD2 | once | TRBJ2-7 | TRBV6-6 | CASKRERYEQYF | TGTGCCAGTAAGCGGGAACGGTACGAGCAGTACTTC
TRBD1 | - | TRBJ1-1 | TRBV27 | CASAGRGLGTEAFF | TGTGCCAGCGCCGGGAGGGGGCTCGGGACTGAAGCTTTCTTT